One T cell receptor (beta chain) is described in this entry. What it binds is unknown. Expressed TCRB transcripts were sequenced, since all the RNA that had been isolated was reverse transcribed. Repertoires were generated with immunoSEQ multiplex PCR, while TCRdb's copy carries only in-frame clones and drops some. The data show about 650,000 clones, around 12% seen once. The CDR3 spans 13 residues. Trimming took 2 bases from V and 5 from J, leaving 7 bases between them. Looked up from germline, CDR1 is MNHEY and CDR2 is SVGAGI. CD4+ naive, central memory, regulatory and stem cell-like memory subsets were isolated by sorting on CD45RO/CCR7/CD25/CD127/CD95/CD27. The data stem from a study of beta chain features in type 1 diabetes. Study as a whole: Healthy donors resembled patients in age, gender and cell yields. Findings and limits, study-wide: The study found moderately but significantly shorter TCRB CDR3s in all four CD4+ subsets of Type 1 diabetes patients. The similarity of naive, central memory and Treg TCRB repertoires appeared greater among patients than among healthy donors.

The TCR originated in a man aged 25-45 years with type 1 diabetes. This sequence joins TRBV6-5 and TRBJ1-5; D call uncertain. Source material: naive CD4+ T cells from blood. CDR3 nucleotide sequence: TGTGCCAGCAGTTACCGCTTAGATCAGCCCCAGCATTTT. Translation gives CASSYRLDQPQHF.